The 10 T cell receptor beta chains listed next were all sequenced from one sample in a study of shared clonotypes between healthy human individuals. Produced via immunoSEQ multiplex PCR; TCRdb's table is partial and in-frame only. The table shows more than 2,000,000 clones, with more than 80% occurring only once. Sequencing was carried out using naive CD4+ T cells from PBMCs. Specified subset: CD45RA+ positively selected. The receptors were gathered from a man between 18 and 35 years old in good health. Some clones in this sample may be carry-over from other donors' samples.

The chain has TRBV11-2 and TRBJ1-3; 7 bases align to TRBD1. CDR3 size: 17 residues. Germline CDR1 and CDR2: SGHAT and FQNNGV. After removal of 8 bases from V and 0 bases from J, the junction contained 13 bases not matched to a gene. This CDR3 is CASSNSADRSSGNTIYF. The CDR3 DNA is TGTGCCAGCTCTAACTCTGCGGACAGGAGCTCTGGAAACACCATATATTTT.

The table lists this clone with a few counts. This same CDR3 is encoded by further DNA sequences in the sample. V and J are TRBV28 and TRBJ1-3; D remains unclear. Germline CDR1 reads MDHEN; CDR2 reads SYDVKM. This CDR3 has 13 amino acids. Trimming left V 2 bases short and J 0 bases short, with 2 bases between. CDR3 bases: TGTGCCAGCAGTTTACTCTCTGGAAACACCATATATTTT. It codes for CASSLLSGNTIYF.

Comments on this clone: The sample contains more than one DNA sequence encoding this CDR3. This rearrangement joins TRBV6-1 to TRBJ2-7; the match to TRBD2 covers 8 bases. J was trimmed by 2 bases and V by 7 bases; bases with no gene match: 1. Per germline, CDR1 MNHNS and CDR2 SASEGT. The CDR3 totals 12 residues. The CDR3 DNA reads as TGTGCCAGCACGCGGGGGGCCTACGAGCAGTACTTC. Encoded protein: CASTRGAYEQYF.

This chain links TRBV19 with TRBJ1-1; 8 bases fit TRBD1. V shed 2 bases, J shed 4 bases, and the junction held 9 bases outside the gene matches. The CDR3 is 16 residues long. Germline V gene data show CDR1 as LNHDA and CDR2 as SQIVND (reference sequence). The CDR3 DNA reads TGTGCCAGTAGTATATTGGGGCAGGGGGCTGGCACTGAAGCTTTCTTT. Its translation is CASSILGQGAGTEAFF.

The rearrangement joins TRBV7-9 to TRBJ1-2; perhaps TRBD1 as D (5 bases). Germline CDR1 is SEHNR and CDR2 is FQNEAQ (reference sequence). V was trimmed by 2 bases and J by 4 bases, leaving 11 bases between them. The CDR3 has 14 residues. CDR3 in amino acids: CASSLTSGSYGYTF. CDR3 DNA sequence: TGTGCCAGCAGCTTAACCTCAGGGAGCTATGGCTACACCTTC.

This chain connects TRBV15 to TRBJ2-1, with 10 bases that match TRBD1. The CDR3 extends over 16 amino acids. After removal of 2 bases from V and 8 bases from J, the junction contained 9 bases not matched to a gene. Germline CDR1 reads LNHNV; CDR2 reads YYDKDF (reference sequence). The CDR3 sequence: CATSRYVGTGAYEQFF. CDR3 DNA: TGTGCCACCAGCAGATACGTAGGGACAGGGGCCTATGAGCAGTTCTTC.

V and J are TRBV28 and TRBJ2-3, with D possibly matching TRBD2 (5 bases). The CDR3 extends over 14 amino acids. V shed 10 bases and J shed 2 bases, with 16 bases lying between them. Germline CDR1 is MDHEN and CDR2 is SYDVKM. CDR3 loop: CATVRGSVTDTQYF. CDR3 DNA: TGTGCCACAGTCCGGGGTAGCGTCACAGATACGCAGTATTTT.

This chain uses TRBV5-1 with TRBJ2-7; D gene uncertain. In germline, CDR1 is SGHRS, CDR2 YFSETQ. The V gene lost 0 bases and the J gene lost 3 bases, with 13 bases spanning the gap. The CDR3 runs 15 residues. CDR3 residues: CASSLGLTTDYEQYF. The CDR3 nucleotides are TGCGCCAGCAGCTTGGGATTGACCACAGACTACGAGCAGTACTTC.

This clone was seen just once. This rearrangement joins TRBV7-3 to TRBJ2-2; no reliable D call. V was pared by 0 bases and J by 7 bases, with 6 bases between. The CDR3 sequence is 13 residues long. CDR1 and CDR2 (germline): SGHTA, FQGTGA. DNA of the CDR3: TGTGCCAGCAGCTTAACAGGGCGCGGGGAGCTGTTTTTT. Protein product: CASSLTGRGELFF.

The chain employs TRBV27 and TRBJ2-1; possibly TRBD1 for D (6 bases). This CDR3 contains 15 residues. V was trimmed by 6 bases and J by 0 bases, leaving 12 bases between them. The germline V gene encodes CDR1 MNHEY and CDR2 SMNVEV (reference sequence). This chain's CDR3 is CASRPDRSSYNEQFF. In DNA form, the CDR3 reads TGTGCCAGCAGACCTGACAGGAGCTCCTACAATGAGCAGTTCTTC.